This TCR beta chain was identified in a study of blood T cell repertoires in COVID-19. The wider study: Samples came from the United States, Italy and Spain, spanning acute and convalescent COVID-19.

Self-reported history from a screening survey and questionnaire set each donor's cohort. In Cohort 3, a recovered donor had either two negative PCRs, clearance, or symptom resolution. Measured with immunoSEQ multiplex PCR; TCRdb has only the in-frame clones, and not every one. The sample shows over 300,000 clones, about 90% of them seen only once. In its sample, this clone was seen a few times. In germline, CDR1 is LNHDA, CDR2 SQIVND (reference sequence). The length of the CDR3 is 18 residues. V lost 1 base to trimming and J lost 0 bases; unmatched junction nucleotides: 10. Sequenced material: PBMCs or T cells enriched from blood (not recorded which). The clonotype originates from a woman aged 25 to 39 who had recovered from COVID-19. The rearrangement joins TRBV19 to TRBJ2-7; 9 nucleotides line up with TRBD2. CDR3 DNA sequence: TGTGCCAGTAGTATAGTAAGTTCAGCGGGGGGAATCTCCTACGAGCAGTACTTC. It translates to CASSIVSSAGGISYEQYF.